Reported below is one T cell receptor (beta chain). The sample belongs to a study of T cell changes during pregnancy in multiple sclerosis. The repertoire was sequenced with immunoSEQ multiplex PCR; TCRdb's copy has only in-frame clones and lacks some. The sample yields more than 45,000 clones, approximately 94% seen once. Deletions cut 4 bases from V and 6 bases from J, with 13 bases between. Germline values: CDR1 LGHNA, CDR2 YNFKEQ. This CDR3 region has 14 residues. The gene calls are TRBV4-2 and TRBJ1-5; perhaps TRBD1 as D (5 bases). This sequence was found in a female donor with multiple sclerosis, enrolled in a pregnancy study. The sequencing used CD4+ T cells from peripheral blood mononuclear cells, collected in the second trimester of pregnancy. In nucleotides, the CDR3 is TGTGCCAGCAGCCCCCGCAGGGAAGGTCAGCCCCAGCATTTT. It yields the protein CASSPRREGQPQHF.